Shown below are 5 T cell receptor beta chains from a single sample sequenced in a study of T-cell reconstitution after alpha-beta-depleted transplantation in children. Unique molecular identifiers tagged the TCRbeta library. TCRdb re-derived calls from the PCR reads in MiXCR, one entry per CDR3 protein. The sample records about 600,000 distinct CDR3 sequences, 13% being singletons. Specimen: PBMCs, mostly from graft donor cells, collected 360 days after TCRalphabeta/CD19-depleted stem cell transplant. These receptors originate from a male patient younger than 18 who had a stem cell transplant for acute myeloid leukemia, so the T cells may come from the graft donor.

This clonotype was picked up a small number of times. This sequence may be a read error, since a much larger clone differs from it by one base. J is TRBJ1-5 and V is TRBV5-1, with 10 bases that match TRBD1. The V gene end was trimmed by 3 bases and the J gene end by 1 base; junction bases not matched to a gene: 1. The CDR3 contains 15 residues. Looked up from germline, CDR1 is SGHRS and CDR2 is YFSETQ. The CDR3 sequence: CASSWGQGSNQPQHF. The CDR3 bases are TGCGCCAGCAGCTGGGGACAGGGGAGCAATCAGCCCCAGCATTTT.

Ten or more counts support this clonotype. The genes are TRBV11-3 and TRBJ2-1; no firm D call. Germline V CDR1 and CDR2: SGHNT, YENEEA. The CDR3 runs to 14 residues. The ends were cut back, 3 bases at V and 3 bases at J, with 9 bases in the middle. The chain's CDR3 is CASSLTRLYNEQFF. The CDR3 DNA sequence: TGTGCCAGCAGCTTGACTCGCCTCTACAATGAGCAGTTCTTC.

This clonotype is judged medium-sized. CDR3 residues: CASSVTDNYGYTF. In DNA form, the CDR3 reads TGTGCCAGCTCAGTAACGGATAACTATGGCTACACCTTC. V is TRBV6-5 and J is TRBJ1-2; D gene unclear. This CDR3 spans 13 amino acids. The germline CDR1 and CDR2 sequences are MNHEY and SVGAGI. Trimming cost V 8 bases and J 1 base, with 11 bases left between them.

This clonotype was found a few times. V is TRBV9 and J is TRBJ2-3; no clear D gene. Germline lookup yields CDR1 SGDLS and CDR2 YYNGEE. V dropped 4 bases and J dropped 2 bases, with 11 bases sitting between them. This CDR3 has 14 amino acids. The CDR3 is CASSLRPLTDTQYF. Written as DNA, the CDR3 is TGTGCCAGCAGCCTCCGACCCCTCACAGATACGCAGTATTTT.

This clonotype was observed a few times. V gene TRBV29-1 combines with J gene TRBJ2-4, with a weak D call TRBD2 (5 bases). This CDR3 region has 15 residues. The ends were cut back, 0 bases at V and 0 bases at J, with 9 bases in the middle. Germline V gives CDR1 SQVTM, CDR2 ANQGSEA. This CDR3 reads CSVEDGLLAKNIQYF. CDR3 DNA sequence: TGCAGCGTTGAAGATGGACTGCTAGCCAAAAACATTCAGTACTTC.